The present TCR beta chain was sequenced within a study of blood T cell repertoires in COVID-19. Whole-study context: Collection of acute and convalescent COVID-19 samples took place in the United States, Italy and Spain. In each case, the material was cDNA or gDNA derived from T cells, B-cell-depleted T cells, or PBMCs.

V lost 10 bases and J lost 4, with 25 bases in between. The CDR3 totals 16 residues. Germline loops: CDR1 ENHRY, CDR2 SYGVKD. Authors' processing steps: The authors estimated nucleated cell counts from reference gene primer amplification. Profiling relied on immunoSEQ multiplex PCR, and the TCRdb table lists in-frame clones only, not all of them. The V and J calls and clone size were taken over from that table, and D and trimming were inferred from the DNA. Of 90,000 or so clones in the sample, about 88% are singletons; the top ten hold about 5.2%. J is TRBJ1-2 and V is TRBV10-3, with D possibly matching TRBD1 (5 bases). The receptor was derived from a woman aged 80 or over with active COVID-19. Sequenced: peripheral blood. The CDR3 DNA reads TGTGCCACCGCCCAGTGGGATGGCAGGAGGGGCTATGGCTACACCTTC. Its translation is CATAQWDGRRGYGYTF.